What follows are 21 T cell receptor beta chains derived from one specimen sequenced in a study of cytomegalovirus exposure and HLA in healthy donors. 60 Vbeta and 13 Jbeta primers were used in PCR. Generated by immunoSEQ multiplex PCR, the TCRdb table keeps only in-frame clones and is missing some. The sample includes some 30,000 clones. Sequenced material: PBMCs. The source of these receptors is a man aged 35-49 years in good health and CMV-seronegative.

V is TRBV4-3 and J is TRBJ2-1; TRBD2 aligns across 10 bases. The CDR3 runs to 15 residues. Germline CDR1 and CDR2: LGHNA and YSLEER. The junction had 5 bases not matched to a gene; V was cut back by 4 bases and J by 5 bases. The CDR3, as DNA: TGCGCCAGCAGCCCTTGGACTAGCGGTAACAATGAGCAGTTCTTC. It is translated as CASSPWTSGNNEQFF.

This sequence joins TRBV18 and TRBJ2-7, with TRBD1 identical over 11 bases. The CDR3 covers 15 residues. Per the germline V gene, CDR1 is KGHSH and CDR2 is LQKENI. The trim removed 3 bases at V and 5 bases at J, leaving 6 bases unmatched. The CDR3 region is CASSPWRGQGDEQYF. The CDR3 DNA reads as TGTGCCAGCTCACCCTGGAGGGGACAGGGGGACGAGCAGTACTTC.

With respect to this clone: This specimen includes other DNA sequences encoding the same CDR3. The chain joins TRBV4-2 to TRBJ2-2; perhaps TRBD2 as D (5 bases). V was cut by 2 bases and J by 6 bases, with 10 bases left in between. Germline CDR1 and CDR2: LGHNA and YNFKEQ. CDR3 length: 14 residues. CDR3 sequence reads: CASSQLREPGELFF. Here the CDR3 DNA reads TGTGCCAGCAGCCAATTAAGGGAGCCCGGGGAGCTGTTTTTT.

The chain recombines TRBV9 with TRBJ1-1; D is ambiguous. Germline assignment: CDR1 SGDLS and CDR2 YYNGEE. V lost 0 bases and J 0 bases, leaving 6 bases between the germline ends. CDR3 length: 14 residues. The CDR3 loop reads CASSVDAMNTEAFF. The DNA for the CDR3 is TGTGCCAGCAGCGTAGACGCGATGAACACTGAAGCTTTCTTT.

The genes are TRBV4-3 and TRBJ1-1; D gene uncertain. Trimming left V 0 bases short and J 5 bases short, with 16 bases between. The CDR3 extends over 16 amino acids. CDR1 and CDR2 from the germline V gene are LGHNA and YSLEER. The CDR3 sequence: CASSQDREILTTEAFF. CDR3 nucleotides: TGCGCCAGCAGCCAAGATCGGGAGATATTGACAACTGAAGCTTTCTTT.

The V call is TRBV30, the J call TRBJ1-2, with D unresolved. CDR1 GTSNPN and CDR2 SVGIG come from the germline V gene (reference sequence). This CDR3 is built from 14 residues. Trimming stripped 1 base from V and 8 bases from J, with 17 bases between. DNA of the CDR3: TGTGCCTGGAGTGCCCCCCTACGAAGAGGGGGCTACACCTTC. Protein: CAWSAPLRRGGYTF.

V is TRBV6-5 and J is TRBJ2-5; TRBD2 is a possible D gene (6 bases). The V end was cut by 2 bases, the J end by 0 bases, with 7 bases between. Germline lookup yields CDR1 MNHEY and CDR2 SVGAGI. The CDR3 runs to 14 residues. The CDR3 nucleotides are TGTGCCAGCAGTTACGGAGGGTACCAAGAGACCCAGTACTTC. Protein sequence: CASSYGGYQETQYF.

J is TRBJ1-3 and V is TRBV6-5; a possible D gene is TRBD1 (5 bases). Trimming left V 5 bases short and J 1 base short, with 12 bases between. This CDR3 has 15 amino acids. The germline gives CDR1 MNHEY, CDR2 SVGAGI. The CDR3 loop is CASSKLRGSGNTIYF. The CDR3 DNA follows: TGTGCCAGCAGTAAGCTACGGGGGTCTGGAAACACCATATATTTT.

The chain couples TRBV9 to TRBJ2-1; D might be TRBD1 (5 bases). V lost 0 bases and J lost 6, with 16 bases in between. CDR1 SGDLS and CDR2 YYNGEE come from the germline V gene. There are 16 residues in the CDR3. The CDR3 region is CASSVGARTGINEQFF. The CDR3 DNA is TGTGCCAGCAGCGTAGGCGCCAGAACAGGTATCAATGAGCAGTTCTTC.

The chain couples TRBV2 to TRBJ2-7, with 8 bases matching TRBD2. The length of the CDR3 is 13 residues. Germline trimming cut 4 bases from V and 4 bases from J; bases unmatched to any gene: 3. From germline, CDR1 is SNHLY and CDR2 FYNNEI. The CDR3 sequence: CASSAGGGYEQYF. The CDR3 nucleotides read TGTGCCAGCAGTGCCGGGGGGGGGTACGAGCAGTACTTC.

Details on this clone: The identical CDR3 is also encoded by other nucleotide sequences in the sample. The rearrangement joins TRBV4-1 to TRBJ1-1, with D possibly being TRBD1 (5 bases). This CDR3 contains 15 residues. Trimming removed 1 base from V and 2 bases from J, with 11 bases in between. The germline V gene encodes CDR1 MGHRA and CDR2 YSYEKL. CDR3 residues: CASSQAARGNTEAFF. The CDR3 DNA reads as TGCGCCAGCAGCCAAGCTGCAAGGGGAAACACTGAAGCTTTCTTT.

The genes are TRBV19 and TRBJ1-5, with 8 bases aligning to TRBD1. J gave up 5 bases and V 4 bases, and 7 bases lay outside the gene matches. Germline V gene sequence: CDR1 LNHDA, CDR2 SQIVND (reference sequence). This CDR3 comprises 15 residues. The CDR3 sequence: CASSTPGQGDQPQHF. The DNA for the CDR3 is TGTGCCAGTAGTACTCCTGGACAGGGAGATCAGCCCCAGCATTTT.

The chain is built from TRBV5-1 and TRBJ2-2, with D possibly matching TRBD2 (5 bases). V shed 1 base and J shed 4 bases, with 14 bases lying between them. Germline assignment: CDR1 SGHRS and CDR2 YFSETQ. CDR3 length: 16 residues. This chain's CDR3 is CASSLSSGWGTGELFF. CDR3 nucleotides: TGCGCCAGCAGCTTGTCAAGCGGTTGGGGCACCGGGGAGCTGTTTTTT.

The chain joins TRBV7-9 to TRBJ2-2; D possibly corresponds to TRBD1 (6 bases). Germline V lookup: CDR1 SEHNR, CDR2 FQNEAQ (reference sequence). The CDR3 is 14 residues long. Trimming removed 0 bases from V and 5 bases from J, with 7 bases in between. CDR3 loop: CASSLAQGTGELFF. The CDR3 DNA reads TGTGCCAGCAGCTTAGCGCAGGGGACCGGGGAGCTGTTTTTT.

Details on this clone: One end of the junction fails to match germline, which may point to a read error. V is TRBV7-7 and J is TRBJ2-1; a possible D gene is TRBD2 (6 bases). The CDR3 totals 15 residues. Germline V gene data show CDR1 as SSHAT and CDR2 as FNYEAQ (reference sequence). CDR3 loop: CASSLSGGTDNEQFF. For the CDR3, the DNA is TGTGCTAGCAGCTTATCTGGCGGGACCGACAATGAGCAGTTCTTC.

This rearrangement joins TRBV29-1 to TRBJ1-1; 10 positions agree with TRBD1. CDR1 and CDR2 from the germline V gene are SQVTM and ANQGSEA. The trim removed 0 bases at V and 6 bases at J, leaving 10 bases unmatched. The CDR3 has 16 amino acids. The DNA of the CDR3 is TGCAGCGTTGAAGATATTGCCGGACAGGGGGTCGCTGAAGCTTTCTTT. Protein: CSVEDIAGQGVAEAFF.

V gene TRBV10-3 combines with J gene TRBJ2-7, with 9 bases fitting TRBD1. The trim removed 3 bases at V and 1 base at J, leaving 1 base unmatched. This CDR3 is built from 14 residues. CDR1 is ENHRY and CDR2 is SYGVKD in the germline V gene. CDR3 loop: CAISDGTGSYEQYF. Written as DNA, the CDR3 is TGTGCCATCAGTGACGGGACAGGGTCCTACGAGCAGTACTTC.

DNA of the CDR3: TGTGCCAGCAGCGGGGACAGGGGCTATGAGCAGTTCTTC. It encodes CASSGDRGYEQFF. The chain joins TRBV9 to TRBJ2-1; 10 nucleotides line up with TRBD1. The germline CDR1 and CDR2 sequences are SGDLS and YYNGEE. V trimming: 3 bases; J trimming: 8 bases; junction bases outside the gene matches: 2. The CDR3 length is 13 residues.

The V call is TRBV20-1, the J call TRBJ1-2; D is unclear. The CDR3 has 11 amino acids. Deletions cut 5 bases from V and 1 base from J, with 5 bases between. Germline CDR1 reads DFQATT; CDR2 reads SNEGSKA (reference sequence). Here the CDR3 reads CSAAVNYGYTF. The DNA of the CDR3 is TGCAGTGCTGCAGTTAACTATGGCTACACCTTC.

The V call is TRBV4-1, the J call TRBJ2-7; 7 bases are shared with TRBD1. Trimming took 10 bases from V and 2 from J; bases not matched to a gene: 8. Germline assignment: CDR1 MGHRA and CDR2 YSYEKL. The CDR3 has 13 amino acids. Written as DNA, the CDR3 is TGCGCCACCAGGGGACAGAGAGCCTACGAGCAGTACTTC. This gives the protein CATRGQRAYEQYF.

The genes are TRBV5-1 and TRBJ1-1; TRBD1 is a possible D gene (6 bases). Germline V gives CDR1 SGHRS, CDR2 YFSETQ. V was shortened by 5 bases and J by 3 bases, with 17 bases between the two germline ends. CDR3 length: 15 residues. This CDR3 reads CASRSGGARDTEAFF. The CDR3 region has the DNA TGCGCCAGCAGATCCGGGGGGGCGAGGGACACTGAAGCTTTCTTT.